One and the same sample provided the 21 T cell receptor beta chains below, sequenced in a study of blood T cell repertoires in COVID-19. TCRdb's copy holds only in-frame clones and misses some; the assay was immunoSEQ multiplex PCR. Of over 55,000 clones listed, over 75% are singletons. Material: peripheral blood. All receptors derive from a human donor in a cohort sampled during active COVID-19.

The V and J genes are TRBV7-8 and TRBJ2-1; a possible D gene is TRBD1 (6 bases). In germline, CDR1 is SGHVS, CDR2 FQNEAQ. This CDR3 has 16 amino acids. V dropped 3 bases and J dropped 2 bases, with 14 bases sitting between them. The CDR3 region is CASSFTGTSPYNEQFF. The CDR3 DNA is TGTGCCAGCAGCTTTACAGGGACGAGCCCCTACAATGAGCAGTTCTTC.

This clone was observed once. The chain is built from TRBV20-1 and TRBJ2-7; 10 positions agree with TRBD1. The CDR3 sequence is 14 residues long. Germline CDR1 reads DFQATT; CDR2 reads SNEGSKA (reference sequence). J lost 5 bases, V lost 3 bases, and 7 bases had no gene match. The CDR3 DNA reads as TGCAGTGCTAGTTCGAGGACAGGGGGACACGAGCAGTACTTC. Translated: CSASSRTGGHEQYF.

This chain uses TRBV7-9 with TRBJ2-1; 8 bases are a match to TRBD2. V shed 4 bases, J shed 2 bases, and the junction held 7 bases outside the gene matches. CDR3 length: 16 residues. Germline values: CDR1 SEHNR, CDR2 FQNEAQ (reference sequence). The CDR3 loop reads CASSSARGLAYNEQFF. The CDR3 region has the DNA TGTGCCAGCAGCTCCGCCCGGGGACTAGCCTACAATGAGCAGTTCTTC.

J is TRBJ2-7 and V is TRBV11-3; 11 bases fit TRBD1. This CDR3 region has 15 residues. Germline CDR1 SGHNT, CDR2 YENEEA. V shed 5 bases, J shed 1 base, and the junction held 4 bases outside the gene matches. The CDR3 DNA follows: TGTGCCAGCAGCCGAGGACAGGGGGCATCCTACGAGCAGTACTTC. It specifies CASSRGQGASYEQYF.

The genes are TRBV10-2 and TRBJ2-1; the match to TRBD1 covers 10 bases. The CDR3 consists of 14 residues. J was trimmed by 6 bases and V by 8 bases; bases with no gene match: 7. Germline CDR1 WSHSY, CDR2 SAAADI. DNA of the CDR3: TGCGCCAGCGGGGACAGGGGTGCGAGCAATGAGCAGTTCTTC. It specifies CASGDRGASNEQFF.

This clone occurred a few times. V and J are TRBV27 and TRBJ2-3, with 7 bases identical to TRBD2. The V gene's germline CDR1 is MNHEY and CDR2 SMNVEV (reference sequence). The CDR3 covers 17 residues. With V trimmed by 5 bases and J by 3 bases, 14 bases remained unmatched. Written as DNA, the CDR3 is TGTGCCAGCAGTCCCTACGCTAGCGGATGGGGGACAGATACGCAGTATTTT. Translation: CASSPYASGWGTDTQYF.

Only one count was recorded for this clone. The V call is TRBV18, the J call TRBJ2-3; 8 bases match TRBD1. Losses at the gene ends were 3 bases for V and 1 base for J; bases not matched to a gene: 3. From germline, CDR1 is KGHSH and CDR2 LQKENI. The CDR3 spans 15 residues. For the CDR3, the DNA is TGTGCCAGCTCACCTGGGACAGGAGGCACAGATACGCAGTATTTT. Encoded protein: CASSPGTGGTDTQYF.

The genes are TRBV6-5 and TRBJ2-2; D call uncertain. Trimming took off 5 bases at V and 8 bases at J, with 9 bases between the two ends. The CDR3 is 12 amino acids. Germline V gives CDR1 MNHEY, CDR2 SVGAGI. CDR3 nucleotides: TGTGCCAGCAGTCCTCTTAGAGGGGAGCTGTTTTTT. Amino acid sequence: CASSPLRGELFF.

This clone was seen just once. V usage is TRBV4-1 and J usage is TRBJ2-3; possibly TRBD2 for D (6 bases). Germline V lookup: CDR1 MGHRA, CDR2 YSYEKL. CDR3 length: 15 residues. V was pared by 5 bases and J by 1 base, with 13 bases between. As DNA, the CDR3 is TGCGCCAGCAGCTTTCGTGGCGGGGGCACAGATACGCAGTATTTT. Amino acids: CASSFRGGGTDTQYF.

The V gene is TRBV12-3 or TRBV12-4, the J gene TRBJ1-2, with a weak D call TRBD1 (6 bases). The CDR3 covers 13 residues. V lost 6 bases and J 4 bases, leaving 12 bases between the germline ends. The CDR3 loop is CASSLRTAYGYTF. Here the CDR3 DNA reads TGTGCCAGCAGCCTTCGGACAGCCTATGGCTACACCTTC.

The rearrangement links TRBV6-2 or TRBV6-3 to TRBJ1-5; 7 nucleotides line up with TRBD1. Unmatched junction bases numbered 17, after V lost 6 bases and J lost 0 bases. CDR3 size: 19 residues. Per the germline V gene, CDR1 is MNHEY and CDR2 is SVGEGT. CDR3: CASSRSTGPKFNSNQPQHF. Here the CDR3 DNA reads TGTGCCAGCAGCCGCTCGACAGGGCCCAAATTTAATAGCAATCAGCCCCAGCATTTT.

J is TRBJ2-2 and V is TRBV24-1; 8 bases match TRBD1. The CDR3 has 16 residues. J lost 4 bases, V lost 3 bases, and 6 bases had no gene match. Germline CDR1 KGHDR, CDR2 SFDVKD. CDR3 sequence reads: CATSDGLTGATGELFF. CDR3 DNA: TGTGCCACCAGTGATGGGTTGACAGGGGCCACCGGGGAGCTGTTTTTT.

The gene calls are TRBV28 and TRBJ2-2, with 9 bases identical to TRBD2. The CDR3 covers 17 residues. The junction had 8 bases not matched to a gene; V was cut back by 2 bases and J by 4 bases. Germline V gene sequence: CDR1 MDHEN, CDR2 SYDVKM. This CDR3 is CASSLPAGGFGTGELFF. CDR3 in DNA: TGTGCCAGCAGTTTACCAGCGGGAGGCTTTGGCACCGGGGAGCTGTTTTTT. The complete variable domain, with remaining parts taken from reference TRBV28 and TRBJ2-2, reads DVKVTQSSRYLVKRTGEKVFLECVQDMDHENMFWYRQDPGLGLRLIYFSYDVKMKEKGDIPEGYSVSREKKERFSLILESASTNQTSMYLCASSLPAGGFGTGELFFGEGSRLTVL.

The CDR3 DNA reads TGTGCTAGTGGTCGGGGATACAATGAGCAGTTCTTC. Amino acids: CASGRGYNEQFF. V and J are TRBV12-5 and TRBJ2-1; TRBD2 might be the D (5 bases). Germline values: CDR1 LGHNT, CDR2 FRNRAP. The V gene lost 5 bases and the J gene lost 4 bases, with 6 bases spanning the gap. CDR3 length equals 12 residues.

This clone was observed a single time. The chain carries TRBV7-9 and TRBJ1-4, with D tentatively TRBD1 (6 bases). The V end lost 5 bases, the J end lost 0 bases, and 13 bases lay between the germline ends. This CDR3 has 16 residues. Germline loops: CDR1 SEHNR, CDR2 FQNEAQ (reference sequence). In DNA form, the CDR3 reads TGTGCCAGCAGCATAGGGACACCCCCAACTAATGAAAAACTGTTTTTT. Its translation: CASSIGTPPTNEKLFF.

The chain has TRBV29-1 and TRBJ1-1; no clear D gene. Trimming removed 5 bases from V and 11 bases from J, with 12 bases in between. The CDR3 covers 10 residues. From germline, CDR1 is SQVTM and CDR2 ANQGSEA. In DNA form, the CDR3 reads TGCAGCGTTACCAAACCGGGGGCTTTCTTT. It codes for CSVTKPGAFF.

As DNA, the CDR3 is TGTGCCAGCAGCGTCCCGGGGGTGGGACGCAATCAGCCCCAGCATTTT. Its protein product is CASSVPGVGRNQPQHF. The rearrangement uses TRBV6-2 or TRBV6-3 and TRBJ1-5; maybe TRBD1 (5 bases). The CDR3 sequence is 16 residues long. The V and J ends lost 6 bases and 2 bases respectively, with 17 bases between them. CDR1 and CDR2 (germline): MNHEY, SVGEGT.

This sequence joins TRBV29-1 and TRBJ2-2, with D unresolved. Trimming took 2 bases from V and 5 from J, leaving 6 bases between them. The CDR3 has 12 amino acids. Germline V CDR1 and CDR2: SQVTM, ANQGSEA. The CDR3 sequence: CSVELSTGELFF. The CDR3 DNA reads TGCAGCGTTGAACTTTCTACCGGGGAGCTGTTTTTT.

The chain combines TRBV27 with TRBJ2-3; 9 nucleotides line up with TRBD2. Unmatched junction bases numbered 10, after V lost 6 bases and J lost 9 bases. Germline-derived CDR1 and CDR2 are MNHEY and SMNVEV (reference sequence). The CDR3 has 14 amino acids. DNA of the CDR3: TGTGCCAGCAGCTTGGGAGCGGGAGGTAGGACGCAGTATTTT. It encodes CASSLGAGGRTQYF.

The V gene is TRBV6-2 or TRBV6-3, the J gene TRBJ2-7, with 7 nucleotides matching TRBD2. Germline trimming cut 6 bases from V and 2 bases from J; bases unmatched to any gene: 7. The germline gives CDR1 MNHEY, CDR2 SVGEGT. The CDR3 spans 14 residues. This chain's CDR3 is CASSLSGPPYEQYF. Here the CDR3 DNA reads TGTGCCAGCAGCCTTAGCGGGCCCCCCTACGAGCAGTACTTC.

The chain links TRBV12-3 or TRBV12-4 to TRBJ1-2; D not certain. With 6 bases removed from V and 3 bases from J, the gap between germline ends came to 8 bases. This CDR3 comprises 12 residues. CDR3 loop: CASRNRDYGYTF. The CDR3 DNA follows: TGTGCCAGCAGGAACCGGGACTATGGCTACACCTTC.